This T cell receptor (beta chain) derives from a study of T cell repertoires in cytomegalovirus infection. TCRdb fed the reads into MiXCR, producing one record per CDR3 protein. Here the sample spans under 600,000 distinct CDR3 sequences, about 17% being singletons. This clonotype was observed many times. Germline CDR1 and CDR2: LNHNV and YYDKDF (reference sequence). This CDR3 has 17 residues. V was clipped by 1 base and J by 7 bases, with 22 bases between them. Material: CD8+ T cells from PBMCs. The TCR was taken from a human donor in good health (CMV status not recorded). Some clones in this sample may be carry-over from other donors' samples. The chain carries TRBV15 and TRBJ1-2, with TRBD1 as a possible D gene (5 bases). The DNA of the CDR3 is TGTGCCACCAGCAGAGCCCCGGGACGACGGCAGGAGGGTGGCTACACCTTC. This sequence encodes CATSRAPGRRQEGGYTF. The full variable domain, rest sourced from reference TRBV15 and TRBJ1-2, is DAMVIQNPRYQVTQFGKPVTLSCSQTLNHNVMYWYQQKSSQAPKLLFHYYDKDFNNEADTPDNFQSRRPNTSFCFLDIRSPGLGDTAMYLCATSRAPGRRQEGGYTFGSGTRLTVV.